This T cell receptor beta chain comes out of a study of CD8 T cells in acute hepatitis C reinfection. Study at large: TCRbeta of HCV NS3-1073-specific CD8+ T cells was profiled.

Time point of the sample: naive CD8 control sorted from an acute-time-point sample. Every 3 months, donors from a Montreal cohort of people who inject drugs were followed. This CDR3 has 11 amino acids. The V gene's germline CDR1 is MGHDK and CDR2 SYGVNS. Trimming pared 7 bases from V and 5 bases from J, leaving 8 bases between. The table came from immunoSEQ multiplex PCR; TCRdb's copy has only in-frame clones and leaves some out. The sample has about 38,000 clones; 75% to 90% are singletons. The study's findings and limits: All groups preferentially used TRBV04 and TRBV06, which was not due to overrepresentation in the naive pool. Diversity was high, without significant differences between resolver and chronic groups.

Worth noting for this clone: Its specificity is not known.

This TCR derives from a young woman who spontaneously cleared hepatitis C infection. What was sequenced was naive CD8+ T cells from PBMCs. The V call is TRBV25-1, the J call TRBJ1-2; D remains unclear. CDR3 coding DNA: TGTGCCAGCAACGGCGGATATGGCTACACCTTC. It yields the protein CASNGGYGYTF.